Listed below are T cell receptor beta chains from one sample, sequenced in a study of blood T cell repertoires in COVID-19. Assay used: immunoSEQ multiplex PCR; TCRdb lists only in-frame clones, some missing. The sample holds under 500,000 clones, nearly 90% seen once. Material: PBMCs or T cells enriched from blood (not recorded which). These TCRs come from a woman aged 18-29 years with acute COVID-19. Each CDR3 is given with its conserved first and last residue. A D gene is named only where the DNA matches it firmly. Where a row states a size, it is once, few, many or the class of an expanded clone; other rows omit it.

TRBJ1-5 | - | TRBV7-2 | TRBD1 | TGTGCCAGCAGCTTGGGGACCGGGACAGGGAACCAGCCCCAGCATTTT | CASSLGTGTGNQPQHF
TRBJ1-5 | few | TRBV4-3 | - | TGCGCCAGCAGCCAAGATGAGGGCCAGCCCCAGCATTTT | CASSQDEGQPQHF
TRBJ2-1 | - | TRBV19 | TRBD2 | TGTGCCAGTAGTAAAAGGACTAGCGGGAGTCGCCACAATGAGCAGTTCTTC | CASSKRTSGSRHNEQFF
TRBJ1-4 | - | TRBV3-1/TRBV3-2 | TRBD1 | TGTGCCAGCAAACCCAGAAGGGGGCTTCGGGAAAAACTGTTTTTT | CASKPRRGLREKLFF
TRBJ1-1 | - | TRBV28 | - | TGTGCCAGCAGTTCTGGGGCGGGGTGGGCTTTCTTT | CASSSGAGWAFF
TRBJ1-2 | - | TRBV6-5 | - | TGTGCCAGCAGTTATGACAGCTACTATGGCTACACCTTC | CASSYDSYYGYTF
TRBJ1-2 | - | TRBV5-6 | - | TGTGCCAGCAGCCTATTGGACAGATTCTATGGCTACACCTTC | CASSLLDRFYGYTF
TRBJ2-1 | - | TRBV29-1 | - | TGCAGCGTTGAAGATGGGCGGGGGCGAAGAAATGAGCAGTTCTTC | CSVEDGRGRRNEQFF
TRBJ1-6 | - | TRBV27 | - | TGTGCCAGCAGAGGAGGGAAAAATTCACCCCTCCACTTT | CASRGGKNSPLHF
TRBJ1-5 | - | TRBV19 | - | TGTGCCAGTAGTATAGAGTCGCGGCCCCAGCATTTT | CASSIESRPQHF
TRBJ2-7 | - | TRBV7-9 | TRBD1 | TGTGCCAGCAGCCCGACAGGGTCCTACGAGCAGTACTTC | CASSPTGSYEQYF
TRBJ2-5 | - | TRBV28 | TRBD2 | TGTGCCAGCAGCAGTAGCGGGAGCTGGGAGACCCAGTACTTC | CASSSSGSWETQYF
TRBJ1-4 | - | TRBV4-2 | TRBD1 | TGTGCCAGCATGGGAAGCATGGCAGGGGGCACCGAAAAACTGTTTTTT | CASMGSMAGGTEKLFF
TRBJ2-3 | - | TRBV27 | - | TGTGCCAGCAGTTATAAGCGGGCGCTGACCACAGATACGCAGTATTTT | CASSYKRALTTDTQYF
TRBJ2-7 | - | TRBV7-2 | TRBD2 | TGTGCCAGCAGCTTAGCGCTCCCTGGCGGGAGTGGATCCTACGAGCAGTACTTC | CASSLALPGGSGSYEQYF
TRBJ1-2 | - | TRBV4-1 | TRBD1 | TGCGCCAGCAGACAGGCGGACAGGGACGGTGGCTACACCTTC | CASRQADRDGGYTF
TRBJ2-7 | many | TRBV11-3 | TRBD2 | TGTGCCAGCATCGTTCTAGCGGAGAGCTCCTACGAGCAGTACTTC | CASIVLAESSYEQYF
TRBJ1-1 | - | TRBV5-1 | TRBD1 | TGCGCCAGCAGCCCGGGACAGCCGGGCACTGAAGCTTTCTTT | CASSPGQPGTEAFF
TRBJ2-1 | - | TRBV13 | TRBD2 | TGTGCCAGCAGCTTACGGACTAGCGGCTTCAATGAGCAGTTCTTC | CASSLRTSGFNEQFF
TRBJ1-1 | - | TRBV6-5 | - | TGTGCCAGCAGCCTAGGTCGCGACACTGAAGCTTTCTTT | CASSLGRDTEAFF
TRBJ1-2 | - | TRBV5-4 | TRBD1 | TGTGCCAGCAGCTCGGGGACAGAGCCATACTATGGCTACACCTTC | CASSSGTEPYYGYTF
TRBJ2-1 | - | TRBV7-6 | TRBD2 | TGTGCCAGCAGCATGGGGAGGGGCGATGAGCAGTTCTTC | CASSMGRGDEQFF